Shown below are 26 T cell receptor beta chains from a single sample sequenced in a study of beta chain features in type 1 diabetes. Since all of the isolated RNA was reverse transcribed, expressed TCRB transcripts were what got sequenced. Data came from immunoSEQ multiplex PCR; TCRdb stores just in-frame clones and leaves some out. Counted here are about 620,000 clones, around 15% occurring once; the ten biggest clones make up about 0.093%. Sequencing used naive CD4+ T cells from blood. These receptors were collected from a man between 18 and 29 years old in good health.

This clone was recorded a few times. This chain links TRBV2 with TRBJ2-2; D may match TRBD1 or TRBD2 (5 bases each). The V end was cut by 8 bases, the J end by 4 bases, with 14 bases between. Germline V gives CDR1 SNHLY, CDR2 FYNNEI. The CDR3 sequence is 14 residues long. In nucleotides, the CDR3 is TGTGCCAGCTCGGGACGGGATATCACCGGGGAGCTGTTTTTT. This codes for CASSGRDITGELFF.

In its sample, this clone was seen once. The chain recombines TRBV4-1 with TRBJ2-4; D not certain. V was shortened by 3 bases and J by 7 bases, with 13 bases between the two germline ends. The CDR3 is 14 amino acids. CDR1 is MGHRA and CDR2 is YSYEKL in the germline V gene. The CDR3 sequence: CASSQFLTPNIQYF. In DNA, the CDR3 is TGCGCCAGCAGCCAGTTCCTGACCCCGAACATTCAGTACTTC.

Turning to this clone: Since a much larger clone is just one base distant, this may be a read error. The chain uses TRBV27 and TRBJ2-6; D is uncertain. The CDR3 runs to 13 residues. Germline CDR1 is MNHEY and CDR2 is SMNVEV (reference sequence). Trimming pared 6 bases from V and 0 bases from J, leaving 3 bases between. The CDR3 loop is CASRTSGANVLTF. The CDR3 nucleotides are TGTGCCAGCAGAACCTCTGGGGCCAACGTCCTGACTTTC.

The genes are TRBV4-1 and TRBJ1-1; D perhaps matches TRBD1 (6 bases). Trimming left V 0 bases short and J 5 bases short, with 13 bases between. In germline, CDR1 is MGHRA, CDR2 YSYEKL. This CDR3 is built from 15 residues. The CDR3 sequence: CASSQDSGGRTEAFF. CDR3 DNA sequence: TGCGCCAGCAGCCAAGATAGCGGGGGGCGGACTGAAGCTTTCTTT.

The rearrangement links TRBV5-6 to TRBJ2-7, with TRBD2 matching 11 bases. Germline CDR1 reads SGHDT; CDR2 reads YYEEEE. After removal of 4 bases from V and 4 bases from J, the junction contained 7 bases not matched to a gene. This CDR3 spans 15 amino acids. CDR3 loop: CASSVPGLAVYEQYF. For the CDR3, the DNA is TGTGCCAGCAGCGTCCCGGGACTAGCGGTTTACGAGCAGTACTTC.

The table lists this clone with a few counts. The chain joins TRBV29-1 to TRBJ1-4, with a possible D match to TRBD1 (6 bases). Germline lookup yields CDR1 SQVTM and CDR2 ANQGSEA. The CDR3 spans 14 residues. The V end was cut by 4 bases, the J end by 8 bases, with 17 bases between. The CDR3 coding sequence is TGCAGCGTTGGCTCCGGCAGGGGACGGGAAAAACTGTTTTTT. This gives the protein CSVGSGRGREKLFF. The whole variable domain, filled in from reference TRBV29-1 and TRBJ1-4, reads SAVISQKPSRDICQRGTSLTIQCQVDSQVTMMFWYRQQPGQSLTLIATANQGSEATYESGFVIDKFPISRPNLTFSTLTVSNMSPEDSSIYLCSVGSGRGREKLFFGSGTQLSVL.

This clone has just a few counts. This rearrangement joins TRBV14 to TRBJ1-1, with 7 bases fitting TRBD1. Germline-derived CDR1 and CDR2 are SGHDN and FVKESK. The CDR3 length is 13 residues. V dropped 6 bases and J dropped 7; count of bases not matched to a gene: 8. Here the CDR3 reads CASRLGQASEAFF. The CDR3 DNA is TGTGCCAGCAGGCTCGGACAGGCTAGTGAAGCTTTCTTT. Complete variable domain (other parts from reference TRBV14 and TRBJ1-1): EAGVTQFPSHSVIEKGQTVTLRCDPISGHDNLYWYRRVMGKEIKFLLHFVKESKQDESGMPNNRFLAERTGGTYSTLKVQPAELEDSGVYFCASRLGQASEAFFGQGTRLTVV.

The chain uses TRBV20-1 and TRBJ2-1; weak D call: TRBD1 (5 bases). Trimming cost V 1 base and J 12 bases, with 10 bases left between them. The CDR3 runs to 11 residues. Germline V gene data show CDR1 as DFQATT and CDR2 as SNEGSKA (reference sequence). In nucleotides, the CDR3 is TGCAGTGCTAGAGTGACAGCGTGGCAGTTCTTC. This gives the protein CSARVTAWQFF.

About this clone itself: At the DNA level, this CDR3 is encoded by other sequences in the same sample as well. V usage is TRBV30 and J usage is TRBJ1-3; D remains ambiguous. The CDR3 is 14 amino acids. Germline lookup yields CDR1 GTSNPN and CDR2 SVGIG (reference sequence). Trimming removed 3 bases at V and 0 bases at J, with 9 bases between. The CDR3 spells CAWRRRDSGNTIYF. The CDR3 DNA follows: TGTGCCTGGAGGAGGAGGGACTCTGGAAACACCATATATTTT.

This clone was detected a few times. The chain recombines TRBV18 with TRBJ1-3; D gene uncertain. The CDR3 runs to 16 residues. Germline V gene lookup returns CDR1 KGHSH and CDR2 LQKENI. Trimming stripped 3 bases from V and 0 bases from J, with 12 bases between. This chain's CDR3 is CASSPWQLFSGNTIYF. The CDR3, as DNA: TGTGCCAGCTCACCTTGGCAGCTATTCTCTGGAAACACCATATATTTT. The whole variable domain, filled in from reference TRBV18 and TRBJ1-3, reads NAGVMQNPRHLVRRRGQEARLRCSPMKGHSHVYWYRQLPEEGLKFMVYLQKENIIDESGMPKERFSAEFPKEGPSILRIQQVVRGDSAAYFCASSPWQLFSGNTIYFGEGSWLTVV.

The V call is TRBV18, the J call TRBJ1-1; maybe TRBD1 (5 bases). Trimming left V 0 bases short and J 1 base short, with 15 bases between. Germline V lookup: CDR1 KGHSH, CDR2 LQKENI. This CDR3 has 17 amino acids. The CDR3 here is CASSPPSSGTGNTEAFF. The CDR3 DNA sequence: TGTGCCAGCTCACCACCGAGTTCGGGGACGGGGAACACTGAAGCTTTCTTT.

The CDR3 DNA reads TGTGCCAGCAGCTCCCGCGGCCCCCAAAAAGAAGATACGCAGTATTTT. Translating it yields CASSSRGPQKEDTQYF. The chain links TRBV7-2 to TRBJ2-3; D remains unclear. The V end lost 4 bases, the J end lost 5 bases, and 19 bases lay between the germline ends. The CDR3 extends over 16 amino acids. Germline CDR1 reads SGHTA; CDR2 reads FQGNSA.

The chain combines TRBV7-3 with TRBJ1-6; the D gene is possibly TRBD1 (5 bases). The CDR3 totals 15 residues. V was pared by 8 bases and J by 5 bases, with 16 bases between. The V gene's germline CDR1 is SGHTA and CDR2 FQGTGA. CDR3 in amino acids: CASGPRRGNNSPLHF. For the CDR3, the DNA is TGTGCCAGCGGACCCCGGCGGGGGAATAATTCACCCCTCCACTTT.

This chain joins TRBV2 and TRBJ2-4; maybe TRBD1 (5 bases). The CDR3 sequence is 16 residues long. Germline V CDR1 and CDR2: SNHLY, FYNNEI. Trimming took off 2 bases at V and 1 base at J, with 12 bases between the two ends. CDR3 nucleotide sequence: TGTGCCAGCAGTGAAAGTCAGGGTACGGCCAAAAACATTCAGTACTTC. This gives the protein CASSESQGTAKNIQYF. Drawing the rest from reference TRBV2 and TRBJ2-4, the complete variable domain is EPEVTQTPSHQVTQMGQEVILRCVPISNHLYFYWYRQILGQKVEFLVSFYNNEISEKSEIFDDQFSVERPDGSNFTLKIRSTKLEDSAMYFCASSESQGTAKNIQYFGAGTRLSVL.

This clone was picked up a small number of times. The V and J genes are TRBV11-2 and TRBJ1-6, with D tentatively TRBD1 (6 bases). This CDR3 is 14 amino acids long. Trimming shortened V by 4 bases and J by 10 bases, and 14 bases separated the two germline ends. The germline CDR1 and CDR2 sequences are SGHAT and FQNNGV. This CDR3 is CASSWTVPGSPLHF. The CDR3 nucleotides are TGTGCCAGCAGCTGGACAGTTCCTGGGTCACCCCTCCACTTT.

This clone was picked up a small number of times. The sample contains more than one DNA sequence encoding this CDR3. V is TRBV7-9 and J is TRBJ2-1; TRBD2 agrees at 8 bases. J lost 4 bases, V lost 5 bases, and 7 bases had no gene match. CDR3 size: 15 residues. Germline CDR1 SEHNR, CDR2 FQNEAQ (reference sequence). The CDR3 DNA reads TGTGCCAGCAGCCCGCTAGCGGGTCCGTACAATGAGCAGTTCTTC. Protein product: CASSPLAGPYNEQFF.

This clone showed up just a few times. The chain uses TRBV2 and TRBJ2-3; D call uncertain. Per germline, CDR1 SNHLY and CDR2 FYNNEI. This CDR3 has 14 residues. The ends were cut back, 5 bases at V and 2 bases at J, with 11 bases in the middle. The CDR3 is CASSRGGYTDTQYF. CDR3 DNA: TGTGCCAGCAGTAGAGGCGGCTACACAGATACGCAGTATTTT.

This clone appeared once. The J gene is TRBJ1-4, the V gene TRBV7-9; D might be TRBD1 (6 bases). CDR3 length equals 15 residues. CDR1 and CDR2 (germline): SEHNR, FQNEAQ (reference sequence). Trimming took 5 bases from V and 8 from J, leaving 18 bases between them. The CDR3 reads CASSRTGTSTEKLFF. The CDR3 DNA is TGTGCCAGCAGCCGGACCGGGACATCTACCGAAAAACTGTTTTTT. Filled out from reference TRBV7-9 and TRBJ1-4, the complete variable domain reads DTGVSQNPRHKITKRGQNVTFRCDPISEHNRLYWYRQTLGQGPEFLTYFQNEAQLEKSRLLSDRFSAERPKGSFSTLEIQRTEQGDSAMYLCASSRTGTSTEKLFFGSGTQLSVL.

The CDR3 loop is CASKRTSGVKNNEQFF. The CDR3 region has the DNA TGTGCCAGCAAGAGGACTAGCGGGGTTAAGAACAATGAGCAGTTCTTC. The rearrangement joins TRBV7-2 to TRBJ2-1, with 12 bases lining up with TRBD2. The ends lost 7 bases at V and 5 bases at J; junction bases unmatched: 9. The CDR3 consists of 16 residues. Germline loops: CDR1 SGHTA, CDR2 FQGNSA. Together with reference TRBV7-2 and TRBJ2-1, the CDR3 gives the full variable domain: GAGVSQSPSNKVTEKGKDVELRCDPISGHTALYWYRQSLGQGLEFLIYFQGNSAPDKSGLPSDRFSAERTGGSVSTLTIQRTQQEDSAVYLCASKRTSGVKNNEQFFGPGTRLTVL.

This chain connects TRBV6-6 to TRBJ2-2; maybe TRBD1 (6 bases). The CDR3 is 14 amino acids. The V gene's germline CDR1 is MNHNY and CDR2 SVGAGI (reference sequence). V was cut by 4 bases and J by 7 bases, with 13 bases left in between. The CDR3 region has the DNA TGTGCCAGCAGTTGGGGAACAGGGAGCGGGGAGCTGTTTTTT. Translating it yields CASSWGTGSGELFF.

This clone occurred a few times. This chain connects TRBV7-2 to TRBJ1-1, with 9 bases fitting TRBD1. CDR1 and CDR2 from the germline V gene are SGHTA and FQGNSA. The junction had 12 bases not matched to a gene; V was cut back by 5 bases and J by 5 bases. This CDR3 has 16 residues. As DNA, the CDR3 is TGTGCCAGCAGCCTAAGGCCCACAGGGGGCGGAACTGAAGCTTTCTTT. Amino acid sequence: CASSLRPTGGGTEAFF.

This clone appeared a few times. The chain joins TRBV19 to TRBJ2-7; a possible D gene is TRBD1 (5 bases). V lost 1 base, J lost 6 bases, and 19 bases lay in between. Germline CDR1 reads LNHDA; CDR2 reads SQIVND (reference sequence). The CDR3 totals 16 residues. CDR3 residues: CASSIVGATTQGEQYF. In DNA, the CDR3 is TGTGCCAGTAGTATAGTAGGAGCTACGACCCAGGGCGAGCAGTACTTC.

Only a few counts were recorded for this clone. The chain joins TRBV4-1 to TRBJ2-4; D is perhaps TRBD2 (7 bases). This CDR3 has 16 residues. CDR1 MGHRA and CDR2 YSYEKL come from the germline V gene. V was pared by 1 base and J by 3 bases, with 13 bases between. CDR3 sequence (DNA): TGCGCCAGCAGCCAAGTTGGGAGGGGGGGCAAAAACATTCAGTACTTC. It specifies CASSQVGRGGKNIQYF.

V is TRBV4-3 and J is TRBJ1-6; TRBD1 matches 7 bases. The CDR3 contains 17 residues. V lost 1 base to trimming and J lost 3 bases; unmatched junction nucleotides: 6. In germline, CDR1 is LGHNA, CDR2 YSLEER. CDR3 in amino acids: CASSQGEGAVYNSPLHF. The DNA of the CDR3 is TGCGCCAGCAGCCAAGGGGAGGGGGCGGTCTATAATTCACCCCTCCACTTT.

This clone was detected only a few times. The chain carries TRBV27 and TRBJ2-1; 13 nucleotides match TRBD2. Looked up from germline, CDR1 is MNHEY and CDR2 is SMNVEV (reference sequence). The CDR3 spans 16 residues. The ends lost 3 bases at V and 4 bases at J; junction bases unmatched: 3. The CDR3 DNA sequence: TGTGCCAGCAGTTTTTGGACTAGCGGGAGATACAATGAGCAGTTCTTC. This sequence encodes CASSFWTSGRYNEQFF.

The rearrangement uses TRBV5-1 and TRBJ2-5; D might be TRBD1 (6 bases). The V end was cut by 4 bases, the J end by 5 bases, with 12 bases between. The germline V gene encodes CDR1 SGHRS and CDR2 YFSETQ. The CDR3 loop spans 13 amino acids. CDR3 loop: CASSQGRVETQYF. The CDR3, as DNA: TGCGCCAGCAGCCAGGGGCGCGTGGAGACCCAGTACTTC. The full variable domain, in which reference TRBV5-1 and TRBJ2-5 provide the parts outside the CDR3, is KAGVTQTPRYLIKTRGQQVTLSCSPISGHRSVSWYQQTPGQGLQFLFEYFSETQRNKGNFPGRFSGRQFSNSRSEMNVSTLELGDSALYLCASSQGRVETQYFGPGTRLLVL.